This entry concerns a single T cell receptor beta chain. What it recognizes is unknown. Carrying UMI labels, the TRB cDNA libraries were prepared through 5' RACE. TCRdb reprocessed the 5' RACE reads; each CDR3 protein has one entry and no DNA is given. This table lists some 140,000 distinct CDR3 sequences. These data are taken from a study of CXCR3-negative and CXCR3-positive naive CD8 T cells. On the study more broadly: Libraries each contributed about 1.5 +/- 0.3 million TRB reads, for around 150 million in total. Broader study findings: CD5 surface expression was similar among naive subsets, and TCR strength was estimated by inference from TRB CDR3 properties. TRB CDR3 hydrophobicity was greater in CXCR3-positive naive cells than in CXCR3-negative naive cells. Whereas both naive subsets had comparably high diversity, memory CD8+ cells had much lower diversity.

CD45RO-CCR7+CD27+CD95- cells counted as naive CD8+ T cells. The germline gives CDR1 LNHNV, CDR2 YYDKDF (reference sequence). This CDR3 contains 13 residues. Sample: naive CXCR3+ CD8+ T cells from blood. Regarding subset: CD45RO-CCR7+CD27+CD95- naive CD8+ T cells expressing CXCR3 (TNR3+). The chain combines TRBV15 with TRBJ1-1; lacking DNA, the TRBD1 call made by TCRdb goes unchecked. The sequence was collected from a human donor in good health. Some clones in this sample may be carry-over from other donors' samples. The CDR3 reads CATSTDRGTEAFF.